Sequencing of this T cell receptor beta chain was carried out in a study of cytomegalovirus exposure and HLA in healthy donors. With regard to this clone: Antigen: not known.

Findings and limits, study-wide: The majority of CMV-associated TCR beta chains were reported as apparently HLA-restricted in a later analysis. As was reported, the classifier diagnosed cytomegalovirus status with high specificity and sensitivity. Donor immune exposure was known only as CMV serostatus.

It was with 60 Vbeta and 13 Jbeta primers that the PCR ran. Clones were sequenced by immunoSEQ multiplex PCR, and TCRdb holds only the in-frame ones, with some missing. The repertoire holds under 95,000 clones, with 60% to 85% as singletons. The sequence was obtained from a boy aged 5-17 years in good health and CMV-seronegative. The specimen was PBMCs.

The CDR3 DNA reads TGTGCCAGCGCCTCTCCGGGCACTGAAGCTTTCTTT. Residues: CASASPGTEAFF. The V call is TRBV6-6, the J call TRBJ1-1; the D is unclear. V was pared by 8 bases and J by 4 bases, with 11 bases between. This CDR3 is built from 12 residues. The germline V gene encodes CDR1 MNHNY and CDR2 SVGAGI (reference sequence).